This T cell receptor beta chain originates from a study of OX40 agonist ivuxolimab in advanced cancers. Study information: Every 2 weeks, patients got intravenous ivuxolimab at one of six dose levels (0.01-10 mg/kg). Study observations and caveats: Some of the nonresponding patients also showed low levels of normalized T-cell clonal expansion. Antigen specificity was not determined for the expanded peripheral T cells.

Clones were read by immunoSEQ multiplex PCR, and TCRdb kept only the in-frame ones, dropping some. The sample has 60,000 to 75,000 clones, 87% seen once; the top ten hold about 1.3%. Turning to this clone: What it binds is not known.

It was autoimmune disease history or systemic immunosuppression that excluded patients. The CDR3 covers 14 residues. Per the germline V gene, CDR1 is MNHNS and CDR2 is SASEGT. Trimming took off 2 bases at V and 1 base at J, with 9 bases between the two ends. The chain combines TRBV6-1 with TRBJ2-7; D gene unclear. Material: CD4+ or CD8+ T cells sorted from blood, obtained in a trial of the OX40 agonist ivuxolimab. The sequence derives from an adult with an advanced solid tumor such as melanoma, head and neck, liver or kidney cancer. DNA of the CDR3: TGTGCCAGCAGTGAAATCGTCCGATCCTACGAGCAGTACTTC. Translated, it gives CASSEIVRSYEQYF.